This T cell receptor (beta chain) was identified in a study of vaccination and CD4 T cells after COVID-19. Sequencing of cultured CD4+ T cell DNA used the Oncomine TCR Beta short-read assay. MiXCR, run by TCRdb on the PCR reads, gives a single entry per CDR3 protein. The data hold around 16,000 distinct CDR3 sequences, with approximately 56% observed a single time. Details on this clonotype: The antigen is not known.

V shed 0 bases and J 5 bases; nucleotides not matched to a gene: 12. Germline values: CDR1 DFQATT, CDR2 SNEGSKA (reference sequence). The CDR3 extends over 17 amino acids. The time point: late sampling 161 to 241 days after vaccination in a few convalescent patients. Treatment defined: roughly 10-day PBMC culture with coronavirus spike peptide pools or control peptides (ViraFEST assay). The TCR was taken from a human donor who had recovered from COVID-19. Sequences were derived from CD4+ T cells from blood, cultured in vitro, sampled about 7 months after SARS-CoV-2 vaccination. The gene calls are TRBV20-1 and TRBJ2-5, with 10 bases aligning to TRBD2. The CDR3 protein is CSARDPRALAGVETQYF. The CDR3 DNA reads TGCAGTGCTAGAGATCCGAGGGCGCTAGCGGGGGTGGAGACCCAGTACTTC.